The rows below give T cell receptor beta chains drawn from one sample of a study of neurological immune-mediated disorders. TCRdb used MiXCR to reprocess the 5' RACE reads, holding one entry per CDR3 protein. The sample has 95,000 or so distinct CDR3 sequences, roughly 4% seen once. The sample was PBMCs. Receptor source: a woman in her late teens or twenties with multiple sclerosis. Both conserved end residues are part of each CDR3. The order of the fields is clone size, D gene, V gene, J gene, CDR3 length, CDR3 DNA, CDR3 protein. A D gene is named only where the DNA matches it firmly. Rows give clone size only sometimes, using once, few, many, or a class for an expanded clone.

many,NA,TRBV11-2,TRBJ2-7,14,TGTGCCAGCAGCCCGGGCTGGAGCTCCTACGAGCAGTACTTC,CASSPGWSSYEQYF
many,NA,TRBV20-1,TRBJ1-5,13,TGCAGTGCTCGGAACACGCCGGATCAGCCCCAGCATTTT,CSARNTPDQPQHF
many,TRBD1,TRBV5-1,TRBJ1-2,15,TGCGCCAGCAGCTTGGCCGGACAGGGGAAGGATGGCTACACCTTC,CASSLAGQGKDGYTF
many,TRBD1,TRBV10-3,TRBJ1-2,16,TGTGCCATCAGTTTGGACAGGGCGGCGGGTGACTATGGCTACACCTTC,CAISLDRAAGDYGYTF
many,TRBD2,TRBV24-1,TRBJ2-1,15,TGTGCCACCAGTTCGGCGGGAGTCTCTAACAATGAGCAGTTCTTC,CATSSAGVSNNEQFF
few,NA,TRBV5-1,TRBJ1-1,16,TGCGCCAGCAGCACAGCAACGGGACACATGAACACTGAAGCTTTCTTT,CASSTATGHMNTEAFF
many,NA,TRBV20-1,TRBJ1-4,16,TGCAGTGCTACCGGGACAAGACGCGGGGGAAATGAAAAACTGTTTTTT,CSATGTRRGGNEKLFF
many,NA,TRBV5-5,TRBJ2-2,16,TGTGCCAGCAGCCCATGGGACTCCATCCCCCCCGGGGAGCTGTTTTTT,CASSPWDSIPPGELFF
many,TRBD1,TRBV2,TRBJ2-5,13,TGTGCCAGCACCAGGGACAGCCAAGAGACCCAGTACTTC,CASTRDSQETQYF
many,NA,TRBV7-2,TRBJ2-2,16,TGTGCCAGCAGCCCCCCCGGGGGCGGGGGCACCGGGGAGCTGTTTTTT,CASSPPGGGGTGELFF
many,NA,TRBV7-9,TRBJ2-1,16,TGTGCCAGCAGCTTAGCGCGTGGAGATTGGGGGAATGAGCAGTTCTTC,CASSLARGDWGNEQFF
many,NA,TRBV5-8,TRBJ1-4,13,TGTGCCAGCAGAAGAGGACTTAATGAAAAACTGTTTTTT,CASRRGLNEKLFF
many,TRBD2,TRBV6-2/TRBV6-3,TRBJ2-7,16,TGTGCCAGCAGTCCCGGTTCGGGCGGGAGCTCCTACGAGCAGTACTTC,CASSPGSGGSSYEQYF
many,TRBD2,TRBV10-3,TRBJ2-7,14,TGTGCCATCAGTTCTAGCGGGATGGGGTACGAGCAGTACTTC,CAISSSGMGYEQYF
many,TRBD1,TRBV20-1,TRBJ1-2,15,TGCAGTGCAGATTCCCCGGACAGGGGGGATTCTGGCTACACCTTC,CSADSPDRGDSGYTF
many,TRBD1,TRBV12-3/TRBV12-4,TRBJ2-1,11,TGTGCCAGCAGTTCGACAGGGATGGAGTTCTTC,CASSSTGMEFF
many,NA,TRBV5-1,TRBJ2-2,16,TGCGCCAGCAGCTTGGAGGTCACAGGGAACACCGGGGAGCTGTTTTTT,CASSLEVTGNTGELFF
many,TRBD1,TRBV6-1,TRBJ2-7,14,TGTGCCAGCAGTGAATTTGGACAGGGTTACGAGCAGTACTTC,CASSEFGQGYEQYF
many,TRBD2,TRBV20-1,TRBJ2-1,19,TGCAGTGCTATCCAGAGGACTAGCGGGAGGCCCCGCTCCTACAATGAGCAGTTCTTC,CSAIQRTSGRPRSYNEQFF
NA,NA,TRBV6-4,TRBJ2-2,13,TGTGCCAGCAGTGACTCGGATTCCGGGGAGCTGTTTTTT,CASSDSDSGELFF
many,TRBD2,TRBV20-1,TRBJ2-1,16,TGCAGTGCTAGACACCCCTGGGCGGGAGAGTACAATGAGCAGTTCTTC,CSARHPWAGEYNEQFF
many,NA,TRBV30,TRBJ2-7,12,TGTGCCTGGATGGTTAGCGGTTACGAGCAGTACTTC,CAWMVSGYEQYF
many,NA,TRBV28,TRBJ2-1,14,TGTGCCAGCAGTTTCCCAACGGCGTCCAATGAGCAGTTCTTC,CASSFPTASNEQFF
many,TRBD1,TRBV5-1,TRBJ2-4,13,TGCGCCAGCAGCTTGGGGACAGGAAACATTCAGTACTTC,CASSLGTGNIQYF
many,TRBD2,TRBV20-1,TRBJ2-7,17,TGCAGTGCCACAGGGACTAGCGGGCCCCTATACTCCTACGAGCAGTACTTC,CSATGTSGPLYSYEQYF
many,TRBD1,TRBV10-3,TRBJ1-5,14,TGTGCCACCGGACAGGACCCTTGGGGTCAGCCCCAGCATTTT,CATGQDPWGQPQHF
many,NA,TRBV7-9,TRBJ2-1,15,TGTGCCAGCAGGACACCGGGACATCTAGATAATGAGCAGTTCTTC,CASRTPGHLDNEQFF
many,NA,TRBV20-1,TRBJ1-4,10,TGCAGTGCTAGCGACACCGGACTGTTTTTT,CSASDTGLFF
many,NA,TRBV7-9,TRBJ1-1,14,TGTGCCAGCACCCTCCCCGGTCTCTACACTGAAGCTTTCTTT,CASTLPGLYTEAFF
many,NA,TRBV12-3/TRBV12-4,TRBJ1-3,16,TGTGCCAGCAGTTTAGTACAGGGATTCTCTGGAAACACCATATATTTT,CASSLVQGFSGNTIYF
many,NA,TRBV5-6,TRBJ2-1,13,TGTGCCAGCAGCTTAATACCCTCCAATGAGCAGTTCTTC,CASSLIPSNEQFF
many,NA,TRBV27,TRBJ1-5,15,TGTGCCAGCAGTTTGGAGGGACACAGCAATCAGCCCCAGCATTTT,CASSLEGHSNQPQHF
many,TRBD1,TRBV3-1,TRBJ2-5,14,TGTGCCAGCAGCCCAAGGACAGGGCCGGAGACCCAGTACTTC,CASSPRTGPETQYF
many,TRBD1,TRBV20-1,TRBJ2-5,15,TGCAGTGCCCCACCGGACAGGGACCTTTGGAAGACCCAGTACTTC,CSAPPDRDLWKTQYF
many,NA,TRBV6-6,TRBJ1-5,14,TGTGCCAGCGGGGCAGCATCGGGCAATCAGCCCCAGCATTTT,CASGAASGNQPQHF
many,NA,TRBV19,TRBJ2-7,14,TGTGCCAGTAGTGTTAGCGGTTCCTCCTACGAGCAGTACTTC,CASSVSGSSYEQYF
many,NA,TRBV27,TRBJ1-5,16,TGTGCCAGCAGTTCCTACTTCCAGGGGCTCAATCAGCCCCAGCATTTT,CASSSYFQGLNQPQHF
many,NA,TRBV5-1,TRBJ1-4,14,TGCGCCAGCAGCTCGGGACTGCCGGCTGAAAAACTGTTTTTT,CASSSGLPAEKLFF
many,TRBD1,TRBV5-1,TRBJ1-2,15,TGCGCCAGCAGCTTAACAGGGGCGCTCCTCTATGGCTACACCTTC,CASSLTGALLYGYTF
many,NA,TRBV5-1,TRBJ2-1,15,TGCGCCAGCAGCTTGTACCAGCGCCCCTTGAATGAGCAGTTCTTC,CASSLYQRPLNEQFF